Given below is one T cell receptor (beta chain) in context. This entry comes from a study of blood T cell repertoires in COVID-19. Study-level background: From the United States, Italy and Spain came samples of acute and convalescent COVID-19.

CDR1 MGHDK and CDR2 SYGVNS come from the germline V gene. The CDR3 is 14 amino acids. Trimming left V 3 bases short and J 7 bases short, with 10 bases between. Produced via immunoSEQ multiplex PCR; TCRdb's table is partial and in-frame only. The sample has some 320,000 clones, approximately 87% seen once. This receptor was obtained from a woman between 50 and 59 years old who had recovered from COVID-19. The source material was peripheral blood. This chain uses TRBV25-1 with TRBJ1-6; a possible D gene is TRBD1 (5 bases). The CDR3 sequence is CASSDQGLNSPLHF. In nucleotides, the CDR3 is TGTGCCAGCAGTGACCAGGGCCTCAATTCACCCCTCCACTTT.